This T cell receptor beta chain was captured by sequencing in a study of cytomegalovirus exposure and HLA in healthy donors. Study-wide background: As released early, the data held about 85 million unique TCRs from HLA-typed donors.

PCR used 60 Vbeta primers and 13 Jbeta primers. Sequenced by immunoSEQ multiplex PCR; TCRdb stores in-frame clones only, minus some. The sample lists some 100,000 clones, 65% to 90% occurring once. This CDR3 is 16 amino acids long. Unmatched junction bases numbered 6, after V lost 2 bases and J lost 3 bases. CDR1 and CDR2 from the germline V gene are SGHVS and FNYEAQ. The clonotype comes from a woman between 18 and 30 years old in good health and CMV-seronegative. The sample was PBMCs. V usage is TRBV7-6 and J usage is TRBJ2-1; 8 positions agree with TRBD2. In nucleotides, the CDR3 is TGTGCCAGCAGCTTACCCCGGGAGGGGGGCTACAATGAGCAGTTCTTC. It translates to CASSLPREGGYNEQFF.